This TCR beta chain was found in a study of Ad26.COV2.S vaccination and SARS-CoV-2 variants. Some clones are missing from TCRdb's copy, which holds only in-frame ones; the method was immunoSEQ multiplex PCR. The sample lists about 440,000 clones; about 92% were seen once. This clone appeared a single time. Germline assignment: CDR1 SGHAT and CDR2 FQNNGV. V lost 5 bases and J lost 4, with 20 bases in between. This CDR3 is 16 amino acids long. Treatment denoted: 15 to 20 received Ad26.COV2.S at low or high dose, single or two shots; 5 received placebo; per-sample allocation not given. The samples date from day 63 after the first vaccine or placebo injection. An 18-55-year-old adult in Boston served as donor.

The sequenced sample was peripheral blood, obtained in a trial of Ad26.COV2.S vaccine versus placebo. V gene TRBV11-2 combines with J gene TRBJ1-1; D is undetermined. This TCR was sampled from a person between 18 and 59 years old who received the Ad26.COV2.S COVID-19 vaccine or a placebo. The CDR3: CASSKKQRSRVTEAFF. The CDR3 coding sequence is TGTGCCAGCAGCAAGAAGCAACGCTCAAGGGTCACTGAAGCTTTCTTT.